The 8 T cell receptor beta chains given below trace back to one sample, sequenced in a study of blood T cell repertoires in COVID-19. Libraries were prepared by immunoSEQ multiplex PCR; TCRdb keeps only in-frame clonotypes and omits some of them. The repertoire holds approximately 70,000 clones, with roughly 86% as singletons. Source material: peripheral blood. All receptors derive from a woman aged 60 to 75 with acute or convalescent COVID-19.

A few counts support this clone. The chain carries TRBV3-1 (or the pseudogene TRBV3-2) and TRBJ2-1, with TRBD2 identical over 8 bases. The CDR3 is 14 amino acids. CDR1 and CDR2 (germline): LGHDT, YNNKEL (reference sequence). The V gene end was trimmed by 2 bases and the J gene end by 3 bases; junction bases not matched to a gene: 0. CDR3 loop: CASSQSGGYNEQFF. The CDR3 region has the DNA TGTGCCAGCAGCCAAAGCGGGGGCTACAATGAGCAGTTCTTC.

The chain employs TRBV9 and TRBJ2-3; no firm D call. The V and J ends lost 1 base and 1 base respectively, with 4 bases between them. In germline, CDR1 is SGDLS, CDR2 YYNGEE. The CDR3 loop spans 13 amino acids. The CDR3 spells CASSVSGTDTQYF. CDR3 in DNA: TGTGCCAGCAGCGTATCCGGCACAGATACGCAGTATTTT.

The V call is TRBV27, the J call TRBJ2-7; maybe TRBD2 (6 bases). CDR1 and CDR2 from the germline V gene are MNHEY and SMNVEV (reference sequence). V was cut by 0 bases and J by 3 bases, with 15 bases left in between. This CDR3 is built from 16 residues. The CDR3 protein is CASSLSWGDRYYEQYF. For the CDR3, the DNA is TGTGCCAGCAGTTTATCTTGGGGGGACCGTTACTACGAGCAGTACTTC.

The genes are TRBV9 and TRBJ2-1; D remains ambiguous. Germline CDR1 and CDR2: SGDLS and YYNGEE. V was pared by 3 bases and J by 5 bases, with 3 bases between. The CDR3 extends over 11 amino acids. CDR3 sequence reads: CASSEHNEQFF. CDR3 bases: TGTGCCAGCAGCGAGCACAATGAGCAGTTCTTC.

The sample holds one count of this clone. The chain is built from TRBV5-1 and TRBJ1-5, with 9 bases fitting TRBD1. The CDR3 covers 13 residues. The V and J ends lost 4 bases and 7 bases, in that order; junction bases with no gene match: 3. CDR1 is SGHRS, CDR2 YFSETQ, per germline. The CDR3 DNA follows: TGCGCCAGCAGCCCGGACAGGGGCCAGCCCCAGCATTTT. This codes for CASSPDRGQPQHF.

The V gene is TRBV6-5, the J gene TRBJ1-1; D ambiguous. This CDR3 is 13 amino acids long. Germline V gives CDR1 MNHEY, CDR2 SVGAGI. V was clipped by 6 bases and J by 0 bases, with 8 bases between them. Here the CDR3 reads CASSVELNTEAFF. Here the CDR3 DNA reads TGTGCCAGCAGCGTTGAGTTGAACACTGAAGCTTTCTTT.

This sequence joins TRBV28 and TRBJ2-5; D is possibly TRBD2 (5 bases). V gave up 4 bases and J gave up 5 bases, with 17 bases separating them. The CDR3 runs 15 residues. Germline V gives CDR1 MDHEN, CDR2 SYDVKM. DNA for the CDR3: TGTGCCAGCAGTTCCCCCAGCTTGGGAGCGGAGACCCAGTACTTC. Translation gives CASSSPSLGAETQYF.

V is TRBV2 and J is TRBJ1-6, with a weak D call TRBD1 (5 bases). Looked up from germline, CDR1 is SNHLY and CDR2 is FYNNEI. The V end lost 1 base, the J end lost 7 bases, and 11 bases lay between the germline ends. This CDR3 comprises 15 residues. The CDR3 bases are TGTGCCAGCAGTGAAGGGGGCGGTGAAAATTCACCCCTCCACTTT. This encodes CASSEGGGENSPLHF.